The 17 T cell receptor beta chains reported below all come from one sample, sequenced in a study of shared clonotypes between healthy human individuals. Here immunoSEQ multiplex PCR was the method, and the copy in TCRdb shows in-frame clones only, minus some. The table records roughly 1,500,000 clones, around 98% of them present only once. Sample: naive CD4+ T cells sorted from blood. The subset: CD45RA+ positively selected. Receptors originate from a man aged 25-40 years in good health.

The chain joins TRBV14 to TRBJ2-3; 8 nucleotides match TRBD2. The CDR3 is made up of 16 amino acids. Trimming removed 1 base from V and 3 bases from J; junction bases left unmatched: 6. The V gene's germline CDR1 is SGHDN and CDR2 FVKESK. CDR3 sequence: CASSQGLAGRTDTQYF. Written as DNA, the CDR3 is TGTGCCAGCAGCCAAGGCTTAGCGGGAAGGACAGATACGCAGTATTTT.

V usage is TRBV2 and J usage is TRBJ2-2; unclear D gene. V was clipped by 4 bases and J by 4 bases, with 16 bases between them. The CDR3 sequence is 16 residues long. Per the germline V gene, CDR1 is SNHLY and CDR2 is FYNNEI. CDR3 DNA: TGTGCCAGCAGTGGAGCGCCCCCCACCCTCACCGGGGAGCTGTTTTTT. Protein sequence: CASSGAPPTLTGELFF.

The rearrangement links TRBV19 to TRBJ2-6; weak D call: TRBD1 (5 bases). The germline gives CDR1 LNHDA, CDR2 SQIVND (reference sequence). This CDR3 region has 16 residues. Trimming cost V 2 bases and J 4 bases, with 12 bases left between them. The CDR3 loop is CASSIRQLDGANVLTF. The CDR3 DNA follows: TGTGCCAGTAGTATACGACAGTTGGACGGGGCCAACGTCCTGACTTTC.

The chain is built from TRBV4-1 and TRBJ1-5, with 9 bases lining up with TRBD1. The CDR3 is 18 amino acids. CDR1 and CDR2 (germline): MGHRA, YSYEKL. Trimming took 4 bases from V and 0 from J; bases not matched to a gene: 10. This CDR3 reads CASSPRTGADVSNQPQHF. CDR3 bases: TGCGCCAGCAGCCCCCGGACAGGGGCTGACGTTAGCAATCAGCCCCAGCATTTT.

The chain links TRBV6-5 to TRBJ1-3; TRBD1 might be the D (5 bases). The V gene's germline CDR1 is MNHEY and CDR2 SVGAGI. The CDR3 length is 14 residues. Trimming shortened V by 2 bases and J by 3 bases, and 8 bases separated the two germline ends. CDR3 coding DNA: TGTGCCAGCAGTTACAGGGGTTTTGGAAACACCATATATTTT. As protein: CASSYRGFGNTIYF.

The CDR3 DNA sequence: TGTGCCAGCAGCTTATCAGGTCTGGTTAACACTGAAGCTTTCTTT. This gives the protein CASSLSGLVNTEAFF. This chain connects TRBV5-4 to TRBJ1-1, with no clear D. The CDR3 spans 15 residues. The V gene's germline CDR1 is SGHNT and CDR2 YYREEE (reference sequence). The ends were cut back, 2 bases at V and 2 bases at J, with 13 bases in the middle.

V is TRBV5-4 and J is TRBJ2-2; 10 bases line up with TRBD2. Germline V gives CDR1 SGHNT, CDR2 YYREEE (reference sequence). The CDR3 contains 18 residues. The V and J ends lost 2 bases and 8 bases, in that order; junction bases with no gene match: 15. The CDR3 nucleotides are TGTGCCAGCAGCTTAGGACTAGCGGTACCAAGACTTCAGGGGGAGCTGTTTTTT. Amino acid sequence: CASSLGLAVPRLQGELFF.

The chain combines TRBV7-9 with TRBJ2-5; possible D gene TRBD1, 6 bases. Germline CDR1 SEHNR, CDR2 FQNEAQ (reference sequence). There are 15 residues in the CDR3. Trimming stripped 5 bases from V and 3 bases from J, with 16 bases between. The CDR3 nucleotides read TGTGCCAGCAGCCCTGGACGTCAGGGGAAAGAGACCCAGTACTTC. Its translation is CASSPGRQGKETQYF.

The chain uses TRBV27 and TRBJ1-1; D is unclear. This CDR3 is 17 amino acids long. The V gene lost 1 base and the J gene lost 0 bases, with 15 bases spanning the gap. Germline-derived CDR1 and CDR2 are MNHEY and SMNVEV (reference sequence). The chain's CDR3 is CASSLLGRATMNTEAFF. The CDR3 nucleotides read TGTGCCAGCAGTTTATTAGGGAGGGCGACTATGAACACTGAAGCTTTCTTT.

With regard to this clone: An end of the junction differs from the germline gene, which may be a read error. The genes are TRBV10-2 and TRBJ1-1; no definite D call. The CDR3 has 13 amino acids. Germline values: CDR1 WSHSY, CDR2 SAAADI. The chain's CDR3 is CASNEGRNTEAFF. The CDR3 DNA reads TGCGCCAGCAATGAGGGCCGGAACACTGAAGCTTTCTTT.

Regarding this clone: The same CDR3 can be traced to other DNA sequences in this sample. V usage is TRBV7-6 and J usage is TRBJ2-7; TRBD2 matches 14 bases. The CDR3 sequence is 16 residues long. Per the germline V gene, CDR1 is SGHVS and CDR2 is FNYEAQ. With V trimmed by 0 bases and J by 4 bases, 2 bases remained unmatched. The CDR3: CASSLAGTSGRYEQYF. The CDR3 bases are TGTGCCAGCAGCTTAGCCGGGACTAGCGGGAGATACGAGCAGTACTTC.

This chain connects TRBV5-1 to TRBJ1-3, with D tentatively TRBD1 (5 bases). The germline V gene has CDR1 SGHRS and CDR2 YFSETQ. Trimming shortened V by 0 bases and J by 3 bases, and 10 bases separated the two germline ends. The CDR3 length is 15 residues. DNA for the CDR3: TGCGCCAGCAGCTTGGAGGCAGGGTTTGGAAACACCATATATTTT. Its translation is CASSLEAGFGNTIYF.

The chain's CDR3 is CASSPLGLQLTSYNEQFF. DNA of the CDR3: TGTGCCAGCTCACCTCTTGGACTCCAACTAACCTCCTACAATGAGCAGTTCTTC. The chain combines TRBV18 with TRBJ2-1, with D perhaps matching TRBD2 (5 bases). CDR3 length: 18 amino acids. V was shortened by 3 bases and J by 0 bases, with 18 bases between the two germline ends. From germline, CDR1 is KGHSH and CDR2 LQKENI.

The chain uses TRBV5-1 and TRBJ1-1; D gene uncertain. Germline V lookup: CDR1 SGHRS, CDR2 YFSETQ. The CDR3 spans 15 residues. The ends were cut back, 5 bases at V and 0 bases at J, with 14 bases in the middle. The DNA for the CDR3 is TGCGCCAGCAGTTCGGACGGGGTGATGAACACTGAAGCTTTCTTT. It encodes CASSSDGVMNTEAFF. Variable domain in full (rest from reference TRBV5-1 and TRBJ1-1): KAGVTQTPRYLIKTRGQQVTLSCSPISGHRSVSWYQQTPGQGLQFLFEYFSETQRNKGNFPGRFSGRQFSNSRSEMNVSTLELGDSALYLCASSSDGVMNTEAFFGQGTRLTVV.

This clone was seen just once. The chain couples TRBV14 to TRBJ1-3, with a tentative D call TRBD1 (5 bases). The CDR3 is made up of 19 amino acids. Between the trimmed V and J ends, which lost 0 bases and 0 bases, there was a span of 18 bases. CDR1 and CDR2 from the germline V gene are SGHDN and FVKESK. Here the CDR3 reads CASSQDQRGTRPSGNTIYF. In DNA form, the CDR3 reads TGTGCCAGCAGCCAAGATCAGCGGGGGACGAGGCCCTCTGGAAACACCATATATTTT.

The gene calls are TRBV6-1 and TRBJ2-7; no definite D call. This CDR3 contains 13 residues. V was shortened by 0 bases and J by 3 bases, with 6 bases between the two germline ends. Per germline, CDR1 MNHNS and CDR2 SASEGT. The CDR3 spells CASSEAVDYEQYF. In nucleotides, the CDR3 is TGTGCCAGCAGTGAAGCAGTAGACTACGAGCAGTACTTC.

The rearrangement links TRBV9 to TRBJ1-1; D ambiguous. CDR1 SGDLS and CDR2 YYNGEE come from the germline V gene. The CDR3 is 15 residues long. V lost 0 bases and J lost 2, with 11 bases in between. The CDR3 is CASSVGWGFNTEAFF. In DNA, the CDR3 is TGTGCCAGCAGCGTAGGGTGGGGTTTTAACACTGAAGCTTTCTTT.